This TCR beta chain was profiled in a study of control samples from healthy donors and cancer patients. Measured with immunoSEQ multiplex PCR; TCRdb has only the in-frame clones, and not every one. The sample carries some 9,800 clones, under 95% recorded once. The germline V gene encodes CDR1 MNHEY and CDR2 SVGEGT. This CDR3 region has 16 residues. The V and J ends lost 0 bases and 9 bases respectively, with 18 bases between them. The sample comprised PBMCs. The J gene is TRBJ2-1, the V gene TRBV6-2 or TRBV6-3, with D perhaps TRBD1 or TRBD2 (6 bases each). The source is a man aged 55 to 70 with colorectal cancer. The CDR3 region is CASSYSILGGYGEQFF. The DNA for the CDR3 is TGTGCCAGCAGTTACTCGATTCTGGGGGGCTATGGTGAGCAGTTCTTC.